This TCR beta chain is drawn from a study of beta chain features in type 1 diabetes. Study in general: Age, gender and cell yields were similar between patients and healthy donors.

This clone has only a few counts. The antigen remains unidentified. Deletions cut 6 bases from V and 0 bases from J, with 11 bases between. Per the germline V gene, CDR1 is LNHDA and CDR2 is SQIVND (reference sequence). The CDR3 is 14 amino acids. What was sequenced were expressed TCRB transcripts, since all of the isolated RNA had been reverse transcribed. This table comes from immunoSEQ multiplex PCR, and its TCRdb copy is limited to in-frame clones, with some not included. This table holds around 250,000 clones, about 15% found once. It was via CD45RO/CCR7/CD25/CD127/CD95/CD27 that CD4+ naive, central memory, regulatory and stem cell-like memory cells were sorted. All sorted populations exceeded 95% purity. Whole-study findings and limits: Within the patient group, naive, central memory and Treg TCRB repertoires appeared more similar to each other than within healthy donors. A moderate, significant TCRB CDR3 shortening appeared in type 1 diabetes across four CD4+ subsets.

Material: naive CD4+ T cells from blood. The V and J genes are TRBV19 and TRBJ2-5; tentative D call: TRBD1 (6 bases). The source of this sequence is a man younger than 40 with type 1 diabetes. The CDR3 sequence is CASSRDRYQETQYF. CDR3 DNA sequence: TGTGCCAGTAGCCGTGACAGGTACCAAGAGACCCAGTACTTC.